Following are 10 T cell receptor beta chains from one sample sequenced in a study of T cells in women clearing cervical HPV infection (dated 2018 in TCRdb). Receptor amplification or capture employed the immunoSEQ multiplex PCR assay. Here the immuneACCESS table is served through TCRdb, limited to in-frame sequences with V and J called. Missing clones are a known gap in these copies; in checked studies unresolved V genes cover under half, and the rest lacks a known reason. The sample's clone listing holds about 33,000 clones. Roughly 4% of the sample lies in the top ten. Input material: blood buffy coat. These receptors came from a woman between 18 and 75 years old with a cervical HPV16 infection that either progressed to CIN3+ or cleared (not recorded which).

With respect to this clone: The CDR3 is cut off 3 residues early in the read; its end comes from the germline J gene. The V gene is TRBV11-2, the J gene TRBJ2-7; the D gene is possibly TRBD1 (5 bases). Per germline, CDR1 SGHAT and CDR2 FQNNGV. The CDR3 runs 13 residues. The ends were cut back, 5 bases at V and 3 bases at J, with 11 bases in the middle. This CDR3 reads CASSPTAIYEQYF. Incomplete CDR3 DNA: TGTGCCAGCAGCCCGACAGCGATCTACGAG.

Note on this clone: The CDR3 end lies 3 residues beyond the end of the read and is filled in from the germline J gene. The V gene is TRBV19, the J gene TRBJ1-2, with a weak D call TRBD1 (5 bases). The germline gives CDR1 LNHDA, CDR2 SQIVND (reference sequence). The CDR3 is 17 residues long. The sequenced CDR3 bases are TGTGCCAGTAGTATAGTTTGGGGGGGAAGGGACTACTACGAC. Amino acid sequence: CASSIVWGGRDYYD. The full-length CDR3 reads as CASSIVWGGRDYYDYTF.

The sequenced CDR3 bases are TGCGCCAGCAGCCAAGAAGGTGGCAGGGGCGGCTTTGGC. Amino acids: CASSQEGGRGGFG. The full-length CDR3 reads as CASSQEGGRGGFGYTF. The V call is TRBV4-1, the J call TRBJ1-2, with D perhaps TRBD1 (6 bases). Read coverage stops 3 residues before the CDR3 terminus; the germline J gene supplies the remainder. The CDR3 consists of 16 residues. CDR1 and CDR2 (germline): MGHRA, YSYEKL. V was pared by 0 bases and J by 7 bases, with 18 bases between.

Details on this clone: The CDR3 end falls 3 residues outside the read, so it is completed with the germline J gene. The rearrangement links TRBV20-1 to TRBJ1-1, with unresolved D. Between the trimmed V and J ends, which lost 1 base and 4 bases, there was a span of 10 bases. The CDR3 is 13 residues long. The germline V gene encodes CDR1 DFQATT and CDR2 SNEGSKA (reference sequence). The covered CDR3 bases are TGCAGTGCTAGAGGGGGTGCGGGCACTGAA. It codes for CSARGGAGTE. The full CDR3 sequence reads CSARGGAGTEAFF.

For this clone: Read sequence stops 3 residues before the CDR3 end, and the germline J gene provides the missing end. V usage is TRBV30 and J usage is TRBJ2-7; a possible D gene is TRBD1 (5 bases). Germline CDR1 and CDR2: GTSNPN and SVGIG (reference sequence). The CDR3 extends over 14 amino acids. The V and J ends lost 5 bases and 2 bases respectively, with 16 bases between them. The CDR3 sequence is CAWVSQGGPYEQYF. The CDR3 bases that were read are TGTGCCTGGGTTTCTCAGGGCGGACCCTACGAG. Together with reference TRBV30 and TRBJ2-7, the CDR3 gives the full variable domain: SQTIHQWPATLVQPVGSPLSLECTVEGTSNPNLYWYRQAAGRGLQLLFYSVGIGQISSEVPQNLSASRPQDRQFILSSKKLLLSDSGFYLCAWVSQGGPYEQYFGPGTRLTVT.

Notes on this clone: The CDR3 end falls 3 residues outside the read, so it is completed with the germline J gene. V and J are TRBV2 and TRBJ1-1; D perhaps matches TRBD1 (6 bases). The CDR3 is 12 amino acids. Germline CDR1 and CDR2: SNHLY and FYNNEI. The CDR3 reads CASSWRGTRAFF. The part of the CDR3 DNA that was read is TGTGCCAGCAGCTGGAGGGGGACCAGA.

Comments on this clone: With the read ending 3 residues before the CDR3 end, the germline J gene is used to fill in that end. The chain uses TRBV7-3 and TRBJ2-5; D gene uncertain. Germline values: CDR1 SGHTA, CDR2 FQGTGA. Trimming cost V 6 bases and J 2 bases, with 10 bases left between them. The CDR3 runs to 13 residues. The covered CDR3 bases are TGTGCCAGCAGTCAGGCCTTTCAAGAGACC. Translated, it gives CASSQAFQET. The complete CDR3 reads CASSQAFQETQYF.

Details on this clone: The CDR3 end lies 3 residues beyond the end of the read and is filled in from the germline J gene. The chain combines TRBV5-1 with TRBJ2-3; 9 bases map to TRBD2. Germline V gene sequence: CDR1 SGHRS, CDR2 YFSETQ. The CDR3 runs to 16 residues. J was trimmed by 0 bases and V by 2 bases; bases with no gene match: 4. The chain's CDR3 is CASSFTSGLSTDTQYF. The part of the CDR3 DNA that was read is TGCGCCAGCAGCTTTACTAGCGGGCTCAGCACAGATACG. Complete variable domain (other parts from reference TRBV5-1 and TRBJ2-3): KAGVTQTPRYLIKTRGQQVTLSCSPISGHRSVSWYQQTPGQGLQFLFEYFSETQRNKGNFPGRFSGRQFSNSRSEMNVSTLELGDSALYLCASSFTSGLSTDTQYFGPGTRLTVL.

For this clone: Read data end 3 residues before the CDR3 end; the end is taken from the germline J gene. J is TRBJ2-2 and V is TRBV6-2 or TRBV6-3, with D tentatively TRBD2 (7 bases). This CDR3 is built from 15 residues. The V gene lost 11 bases and the J gene lost 2 bases, with 18 bases spanning the gap. CDR1 and CDR2 from the germline V gene are MNHEY and SVGEGT. The CDR3 is CASQGGGANTGELFF. The part of the CDR3 DNA that was read is TGTGCCTCTCAGGGAGGGGGGGCCAACACCGGGGAG.

A remark on this clone: The read terminates 3 residues ahead of where the CDR3 ends, so the germline J gene completes it. The chain couples TRBV13 to TRBJ2-7, with D perhaps matching TRBD1 (5 bases). The CDR3 contains 12 residues. Germline V CDR1 and CDR2: PRHDT, FYEKMQ (reference sequence). V lost 5 bases and J 5 bases, leaving 10 bases between the germline ends. The part of the CDR3 DNA that was read is TGTGCCAGCAGCGTGACAGTAAACGAG. It yields the protein CASSVTVNE. The whole CDR3 protein is CASSVTVNEQYF.